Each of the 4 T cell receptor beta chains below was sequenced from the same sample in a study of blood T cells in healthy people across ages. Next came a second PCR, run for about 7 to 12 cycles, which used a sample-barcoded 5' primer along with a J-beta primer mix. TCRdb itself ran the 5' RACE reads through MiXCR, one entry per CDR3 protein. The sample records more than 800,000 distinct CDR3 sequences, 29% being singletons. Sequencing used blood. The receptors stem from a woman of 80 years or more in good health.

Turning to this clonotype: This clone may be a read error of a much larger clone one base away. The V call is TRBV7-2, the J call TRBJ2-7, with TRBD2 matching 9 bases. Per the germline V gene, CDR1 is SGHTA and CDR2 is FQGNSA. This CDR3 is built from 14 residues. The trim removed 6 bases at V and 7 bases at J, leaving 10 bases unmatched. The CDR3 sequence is CASSPGTSTHEQYF. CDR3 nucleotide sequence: TGTGCCAGCAGTCCCGGGACTAGCACCCATGAGCAGTACTTC.

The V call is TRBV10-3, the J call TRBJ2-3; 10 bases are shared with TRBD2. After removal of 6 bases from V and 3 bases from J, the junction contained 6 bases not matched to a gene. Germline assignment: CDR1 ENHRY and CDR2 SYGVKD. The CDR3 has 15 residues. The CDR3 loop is CAIRASGRMTDTQYF. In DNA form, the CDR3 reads TGTGCCATCAGGGCTAGCGGGAGAATGACAGATACGCAGTATTTT.

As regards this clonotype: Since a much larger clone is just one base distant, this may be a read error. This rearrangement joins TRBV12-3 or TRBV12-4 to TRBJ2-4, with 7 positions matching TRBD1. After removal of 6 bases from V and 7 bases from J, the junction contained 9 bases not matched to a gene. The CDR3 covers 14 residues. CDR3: CASRYEDRTNIQYF. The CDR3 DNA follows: TGTGCCAGCAGGTATGAGGACAGGACCAACATTCAGTACTTC.

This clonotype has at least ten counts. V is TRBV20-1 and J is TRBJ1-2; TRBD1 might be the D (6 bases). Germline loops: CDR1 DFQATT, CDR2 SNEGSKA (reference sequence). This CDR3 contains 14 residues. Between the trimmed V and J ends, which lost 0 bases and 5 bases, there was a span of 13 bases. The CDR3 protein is CSARDLGGGYGYTF. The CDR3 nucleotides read TGCAGTGCTAGAGATCTAGGGGGGGGATATGGCTACACCTTC.